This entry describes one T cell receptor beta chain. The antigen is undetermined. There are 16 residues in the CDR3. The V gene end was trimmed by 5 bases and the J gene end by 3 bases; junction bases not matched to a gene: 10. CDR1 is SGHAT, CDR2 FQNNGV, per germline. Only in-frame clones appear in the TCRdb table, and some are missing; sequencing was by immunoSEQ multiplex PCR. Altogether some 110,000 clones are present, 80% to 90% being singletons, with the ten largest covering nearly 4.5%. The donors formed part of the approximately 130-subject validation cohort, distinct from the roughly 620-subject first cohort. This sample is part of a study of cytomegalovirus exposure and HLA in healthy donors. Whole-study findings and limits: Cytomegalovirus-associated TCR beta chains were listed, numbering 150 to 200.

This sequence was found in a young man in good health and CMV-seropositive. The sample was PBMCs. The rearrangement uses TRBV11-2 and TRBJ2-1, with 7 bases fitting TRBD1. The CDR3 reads CASSPRTTGDYNEQFF. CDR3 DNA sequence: TGTGCCAGCAGCCCCCGAACAACAGGGGACTACAATGAGCAGTTCTTC. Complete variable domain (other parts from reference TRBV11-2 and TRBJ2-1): EAGVAQSPRYKIIEKRQSVAFWCNPISGHATLYWYQQILGQGPKLLIQFQNNGVVDDSQLPKDRFSAERLKGVDSTLKIQPAKLEDSAVYLCASSPRTTGDYNEQFFGPGTRLTVL.